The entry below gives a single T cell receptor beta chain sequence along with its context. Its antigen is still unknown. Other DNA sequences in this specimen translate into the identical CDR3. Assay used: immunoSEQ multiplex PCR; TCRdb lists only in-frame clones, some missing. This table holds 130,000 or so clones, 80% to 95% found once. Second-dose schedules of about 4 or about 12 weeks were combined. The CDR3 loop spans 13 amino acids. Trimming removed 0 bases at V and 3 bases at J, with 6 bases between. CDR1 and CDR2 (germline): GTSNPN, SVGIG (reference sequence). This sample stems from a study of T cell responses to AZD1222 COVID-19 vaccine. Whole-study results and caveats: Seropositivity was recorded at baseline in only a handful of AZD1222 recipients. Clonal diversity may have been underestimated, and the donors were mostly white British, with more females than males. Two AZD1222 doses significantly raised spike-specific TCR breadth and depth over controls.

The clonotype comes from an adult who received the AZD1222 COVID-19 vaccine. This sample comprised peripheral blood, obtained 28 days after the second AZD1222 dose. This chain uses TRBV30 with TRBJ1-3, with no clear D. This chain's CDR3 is CAWSVGVGNTIYF. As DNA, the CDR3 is TGTGCCTGGAGTGTAGGAGTTGGAAACACCATATATTTT.